This paragraph covers one T cell receptor beta chain sequence. The antigen is unknown. Deep sequencing aimed at 1 in 200,000 to 1 in 1 million T cells' resolution. The repertoire was sequenced with immunoSEQ multiplex PCR; TCRdb's copy has only in-frame clones and lacks some. The sample gives about 330,000 clones, 67% of which show up once; just under 6.5% is in the top ten. Between the trimmed V and J ends, which lost 5 bases and 2 bases, there was a span of 16 bases. CDR1 is MNHEY and CDR2 is SMNVEV in the germline V gene (reference sequence). The CDR3 contains 15 residues. The data derive from a study of cytotoxic CD8 clonotypes in ibrutinib-treated CLL. Study as a whole: Among the samples, the mean was about 260,000 productive templates and about 94,000 productive rearrangements. Study-wide points: The clonality rise at ibrutinib response reflected private clonotype expansion.

This material consisted of PBMCs, taken after 36 months of ibrutinib treatment. The gene calls are TRBV27 and TRBJ2-7; perhaps TRBD2 as D (5 bases). The receptor was derived from a human donor with chronic lymphocytic leukemia. The DNA for the CDR3 is TGTGCCAGCAGTCCCACCGGGGTAGGGACCTACGAGCAGTACTTC. Its translation: CASSPTGVGTYEQYF.